Following are 10 T cell receptor beta chains from one sample sequenced in a study of blood T cell repertoires in COVID-19. The method was immunoSEQ multiplex PCR; TCRdb's version includes in-frame clones alone and lacks a portion of them. The table records approximately 270,000 clones, roughly 85% of them present only once. The sequenced sample was PBMCs or T cells enriched from blood (not recorded which). Receptors originate from a woman aged 25 to 39 who had recovered from COVID-19.

The chain recombines TRBV6-5 with TRBJ1-6; 8 bases are a match to TRBD1. Per germline, CDR1 MNHEY and CDR2 SVGAGI. V gave up 7 bases and J gave up 9 bases; unmatched junction bases: 8. This CDR3 is 14 amino acids long. The CDR3 protein is CASTPDRVSSPLHF. DNA for the CDR3: TGTGCCAGCACCCCGGACAGGGTCAGTTCACCCCTCCACTTT.

V and J are TRBV6-5 and TRBJ2-7; perhaps TRBD1 as D (6 bases). Trimming removed 5 bases from V and 1 base from J, with 12 bases in between. Germline loops: CDR1 MNHEY, CDR2 SVGAGI. The CDR3 has 14 residues. The CDR3 DNA reads TGTGCCAGCAGTCTTACAGGGAATTCCTACGAGCAGTACTTC. Its protein product is CASSLTGNSYEQYF.

The chain has TRBV19 and TRBJ2-2; D uncertain. V lost 4 bases, J lost 6 bases, and 6 bases lay in between. The CDR3 sequence is 12 residues long. Per germline, CDR1 LNHDA and CDR2 SQIVND (reference sequence). CDR3 residues: CASSRVSGELFF. In nucleotides, the CDR3 is TGTGCCAGTAGTAGAGTCTCCGGGGAGCTGTTTTTT.

V and J are TRBV5-5 and TRBJ1-5; D possibly corresponds to TRBD1 (6 bases). Trimming pared 5 bases from V and 3 bases from J, leaving 9 bases between. This CDR3 spans 13 amino acids. Germline V gene lookup returns CDR1 SGHKS and CDR2 YYEKEE (reference sequence). The CDR3 loop is CASSWTDNQPQHF. The DNA for the CDR3 is TGTGCCAGCAGTTGGACAGACAATCAGCCCCAGCATTTT. The variable domain in full, with the rest retrieved from reference TRBV5-5 and TRBJ1-5, is DAGVTQSPTHLIKTRGQQVTLRCSPISGHKSVSWYQQVLGQGPQFIFQYYEKEERGRGNFPDRFSARQFPNYSSELNVNALLLGDSALYLCASSWTDNQPQHFGDGTRLSIL.

This chain links TRBV28 with TRBJ1-3; no firm D call. Germline V gene data show CDR1 as MDHEN and CDR2 as SYDVKM. This CDR3 contains 17 residues. V lost 3 bases to trimming and J lost 0 bases, with 15 bases between them. The CDR3 bases are TGTGCCAGCAGTTTGTTCGAGTGGGGAGCCTCTGGAAACACCATATATTTT. Translated, it gives CASSLFEWGASGNTIYF.

This chain joins TRBV19 and TRBJ2-7; maybe TRBD2 (5 bases). V gave up 6 bases and J gave up 2 bases, with 11 bases separating them. The CDR3 has 13 amino acids. CDR1 and CDR2 (germline): LNHDA, SQIVND (reference sequence). The CDR3 is CASRGLGAYEQYF. The CDR3, as DNA: TGTGCCAGTAGAGGACTTGGTGCCTACGAGCAGTACTTC. Full variable domain (outside the CDR3, taken from reference TRBV19 and TRBJ2-7): DGGITQSPKYLFRKEGQNVTLSCEQNLNHDAMYWYRQDPGQGLRLIYYSQIVNDFQKGDIAEGYSVSREKKESFPLTVTSAQKNPTAFYLCASRGLGAYEQYFGPGTRLTVT.

The chain has TRBV5-4 and TRBJ1-4; D not certain. The CDR3 has 15 amino acids. V lost 0 bases and J 7 bases, leaving 13 bases between the germline ends. Germline assignment: CDR1 SGHNT and CDR2 YYREEE (reference sequence). The CDR3 bases are TGTGCCAGCAGCTTGGACACGTCAGTTGTTGAAAAACTGTTTTTT. Its translation: CASSLDTSVVEKLFF.

CDR3: CASSVAGLETQYF. CDR3 bases: TGTGCCAGCAGCGTAGCGGGCCTCGAGACCCAGTACTTC. V and J are TRBV5-4 and TRBJ2-5, with 7 bases matching TRBD2. Germline values: CDR1 SGHNT, CDR2 YYREEE (reference sequence). The J segment lost 5 bases and the V segment lost 4 bases, leaving 5 bases of the junction unmatched. The CDR3 spans 13 residues.

The rearrangement uses TRBV28 and TRBJ2-1, with TRBD1 as a possible D gene (5 bases). From germline, CDR1 is MDHEN and CDR2 SYDVKM. CDR3 length: 16 amino acids. V was shortened by 5 bases and J by 1 base, with 15 bases between the two germline ends. For the CDR3, the DNA is TGTGCCAGCAGTACCCGTTGGGGCAGGTCCTACAATGAGCAGTTCTTC. As protein: CASSTRWGRSYNEQFF.

The rearrangement links TRBV7-8 to TRBJ1-5; maybe TRBD1 (6 bases). Germline lookup yields CDR1 SGHVS and CDR2 FQNEAQ. Trimming took off 5 bases at V and 1 base at J, with 18 bases between the two ends. The CDR3 covers 17 residues. CDR3 in amino acids: CASSPRGSQGSNQPQHF. The CDR3 DNA reads TGTGCCAGCAGCCCCAGGGGTTCCCAAGGGAGCAATCAGCCCCAGCATTTT.